This paragraph covers one T cell receptor (beta chain) sequence. Its matching antigen is unknown. The data originate from a study of T cell responses to AZD1222 COVID-19 vaccine. General study results and limits: Possibly, clonal diversity was underestimated; donors were largely white British and included more females.

CDR1 MNHEY and CDR2 SVGAGI come from the germline V gene. CDR3 length: 12 amino acids. With 6 bases removed from V and 8 bases from J, the gap between germline ends came to 11 bases. The data were produced by immunoSEQ multiplex PCR, yet TCRdb's version contains in-frame clones alone and is incomplete. The repertoire has 150,000 or so clones, about 90% of them found once; the top ten carry 1.5% to 2%. The sequenced sample was peripheral blood, obtained on day 0 of AZD1222 vaccination. The V and J genes are TRBV6-5 and TRBJ1-3; no clear D. The sequence was obtained from an adult in good health. Here the CDR3 reads CASSPYRYTIYF. Written as DNA, the CDR3 is TGTGCCAGCAGCCCGTATCGTTACACCATATATTTT.